What follows is one T cell receptor beta chain and its context. It lacks a known antigen. No per-base quality is available; no much larger clone lies one base away. V loses 3 bases, J loses 4 bases, and the germline ends lie 3 bases apart. The CDR1 and CDR2 encoded by the germline V gene (reference sequence) are LNHDA and SQIVND. The CDR3 starts with the cysteine, ends with the phenylalanine, and has 12 residues. Only CDR3 DNA is held: 36 bases, read in frame from base 1. This specimen's time point label, per the study, means: about 28 days (+/-7) after the second vaccine dose. AZD1222 recipients whose second dose came at about 4 weeks and those whose second dose came at about 12 weeks were combined into one group, since spike-specific TCR depth and breadth did not differ between the two schedules. Samples from vaccinated people were obtained from the UK trials COV001 and COV002, which included a single-blind randomized controlled phase 2/3 trial of AZD1222 (ChAdOx1 nCoV-19) in healthy adults. For TCRbeta chain sequencing, PBMC samples from trial participants were taken at day 0 and at day 28 after the second dose.

This entry comes from a study of T cell responses to AZD1222 COVID-19 vaccine (dated by TCRdb to about 2021). Regarding the complete study: TCR sequencing covered over 230 trial participants: 200 to 210 given two doses of AZD1222 and 26 given two doses of MenACWY control vaccine. Trial participants were enrolled into age subgroups of 18-55, 56-69 and 70-plus years, which contained around 150, 28 and 57 TCR-sequenced participants, respectively.

The CDR3 regions of human TCRbeta chains were analyzed by immunosequencing. In the original analysis: Repertoire TCRs were matched against a reference library of SARS-CoV-2-specific TCRs generated with the MIRA antigen-specificity platform. Breadth was defined as the fraction of unique TCRs that were SARS-CoV-2-associated. Depth was defined as the fraction of total T cells that were SARS-CoV-2-associated. Using the MIRA data, each spike-specific TCR was assigned both to the spike region to which the TCR was reactive and to a CD4 or CD8 class. Log10-transformed breadth and depth values were compared by one-way ANOVA with Sidak's multiple comparisons tests. TCRdb holds this immuneACCESS table with in-frame rearrangements only. Some clones are missing; in checked studies, unresolved V genes explain under half, and the rest has no known cause. That table is the source of V, J and clone size, and D and trimming were worked out from the DNA. In this sample the table shows around 170,000 clones, about nine tenths of which occur a single time. The top ten clonotypes cover around 1.9% of the sample.

The study at large found these results: Most participants were white British and females outnumbered males, and the authors suggested that clonal diversity may have been underestimated. Conclusions about previously exposed vaccinees were limited because only a handful of AZD1222 recipients were SARS-CoV-2 seropositive at baseline. Because no day 14 peak-response samples were available, the repertoires could be characterized only after the peak T cell response. Epitopes outside the regions mutated in the B.1.351 and B.1.1.7 variants were reportedly recognized by nearly half of the unique spike-specific TCRs. In the small 56-69-year group, the increase in depth fell short of significance, most likely because of low power. After two AZD1222 doses, spike-specific TCR breadth and depth were significantly higher than at day 0 and than in MenACWY recipients. The vaccine-associated CD4 TCRs covered the entire spike protein, and the dominant responses fell in regions 160-218 and 743-854.

Here the chain combines TRBV19 and TRBJ2-2; the D gene cannot be resolved reliably. The TCR comes from an adult who received the AZD1222 COVID-19 vaccine. Sample: peripheral blood, taken 28 days after the second AZD1222 dose. The bases read TGTGCCAGTAGTATGCTCACCGGGGAGCTGTTTTTT. It encodes CASSMLTGELFF.